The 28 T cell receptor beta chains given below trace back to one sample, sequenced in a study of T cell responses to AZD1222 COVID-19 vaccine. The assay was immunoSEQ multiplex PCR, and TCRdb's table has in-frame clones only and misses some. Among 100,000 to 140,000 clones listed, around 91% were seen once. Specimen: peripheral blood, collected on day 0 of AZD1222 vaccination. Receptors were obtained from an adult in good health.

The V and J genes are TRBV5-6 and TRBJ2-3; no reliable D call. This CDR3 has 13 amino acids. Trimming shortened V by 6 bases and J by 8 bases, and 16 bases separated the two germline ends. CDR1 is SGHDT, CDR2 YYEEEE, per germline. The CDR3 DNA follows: TGTGCCAGCACCAATTCAGGCACCGGTACGCAGTATTTT. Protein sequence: CASTNSGTGTQYF.

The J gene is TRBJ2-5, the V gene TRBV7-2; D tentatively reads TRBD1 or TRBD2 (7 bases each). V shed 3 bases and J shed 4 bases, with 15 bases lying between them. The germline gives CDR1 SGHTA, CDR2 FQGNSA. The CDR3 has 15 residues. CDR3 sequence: CASSFNSRGGETQYF. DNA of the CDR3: TGTGCCAGCAGCTTCAACAGCAGGGGGGGAGAGACCCAGTACTTC.

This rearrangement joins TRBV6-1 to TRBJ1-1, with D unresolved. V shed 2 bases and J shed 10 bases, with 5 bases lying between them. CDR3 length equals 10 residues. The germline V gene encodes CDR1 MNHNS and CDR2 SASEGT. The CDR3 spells CASSEYGAFF. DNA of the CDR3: TGTGCCAGCAGTGAATATGGAGCTTTCTTT.

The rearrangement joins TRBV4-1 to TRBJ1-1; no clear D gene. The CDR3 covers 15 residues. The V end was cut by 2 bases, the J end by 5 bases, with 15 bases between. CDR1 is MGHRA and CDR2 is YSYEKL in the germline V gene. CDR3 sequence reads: CASSQLETWVTEAFF. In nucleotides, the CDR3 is TGCGCCAGCAGCCAATTAGAGACTTGGGTGACTGAAGCTTTCTTT.

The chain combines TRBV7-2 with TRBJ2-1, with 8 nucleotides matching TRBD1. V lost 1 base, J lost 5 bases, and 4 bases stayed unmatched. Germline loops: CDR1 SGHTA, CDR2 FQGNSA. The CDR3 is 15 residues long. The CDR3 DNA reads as TGTGCCAGCAGCTTAGATTTGGGACAGGACAATGAGCAGTTCTTC. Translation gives CASSLDLGQDNEQFF.

CDR3 nucleotide sequence: TGTGCCAGCTCACGCCGGGACAGGCAAAACACTGAAGCTTTCTTT. The encoded protein is CASSRRDRQNTEAFF. The chain uses TRBV18 and TRBJ1-1; 8 nucleotides line up with TRBD1. The CDR3 extends over 15 amino acids. The trim removed 4 bases at V and 2 bases at J, leaving 6 bases unmatched. Germline lookup yields CDR1 KGHSH and CDR2 LQKENI.

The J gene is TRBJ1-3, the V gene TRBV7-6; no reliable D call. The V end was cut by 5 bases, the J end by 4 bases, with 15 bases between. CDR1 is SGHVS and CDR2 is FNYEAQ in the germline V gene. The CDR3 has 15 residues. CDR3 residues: CASSLDGLGGNTIYF. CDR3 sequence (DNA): TGTGCCAGCAGCCTCGACGGACTCGGAGGAAACACCATATATTTT.

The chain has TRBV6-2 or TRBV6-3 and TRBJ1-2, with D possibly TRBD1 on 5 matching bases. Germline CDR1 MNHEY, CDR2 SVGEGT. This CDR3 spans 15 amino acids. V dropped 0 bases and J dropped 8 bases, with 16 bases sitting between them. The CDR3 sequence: CASSYSVFGGDGYTF. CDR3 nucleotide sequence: TGTGCCAGCAGTTACTCTGTATTCGGGGGGGACGGCTACACCTTC.

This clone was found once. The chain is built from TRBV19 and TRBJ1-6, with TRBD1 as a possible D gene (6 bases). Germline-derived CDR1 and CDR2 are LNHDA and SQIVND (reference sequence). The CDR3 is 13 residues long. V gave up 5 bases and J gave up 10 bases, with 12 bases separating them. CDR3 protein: CASSSGAESPLHF. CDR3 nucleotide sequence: TGTGCCAGTAGTTCAGGGGCAGAGTCACCCCTCCACTTT.

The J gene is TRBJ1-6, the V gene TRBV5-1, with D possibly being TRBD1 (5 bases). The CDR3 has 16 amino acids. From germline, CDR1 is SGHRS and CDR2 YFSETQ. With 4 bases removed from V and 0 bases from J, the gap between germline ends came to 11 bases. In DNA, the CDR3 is TGCGCCAGCAGCGTGCGGGGGAGCTCCTATAATTCACCCCTCCACTTT. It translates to CASSVRGSSYNSPLHF.

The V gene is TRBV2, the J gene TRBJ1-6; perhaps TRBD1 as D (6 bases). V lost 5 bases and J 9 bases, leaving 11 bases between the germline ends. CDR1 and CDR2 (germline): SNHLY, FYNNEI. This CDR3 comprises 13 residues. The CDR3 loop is CASSQGQPSPLHF. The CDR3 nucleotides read TGTGCCAGCAGTCAGGGACAACCTTCACCCCTCCACTTT.

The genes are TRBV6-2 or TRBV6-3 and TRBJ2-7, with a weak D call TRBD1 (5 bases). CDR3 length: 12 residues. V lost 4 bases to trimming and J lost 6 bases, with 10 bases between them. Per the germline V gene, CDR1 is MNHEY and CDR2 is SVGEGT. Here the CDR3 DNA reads TGTGCCAGCAGTTCAGGGTCCGGCGAGCAGTACTTC. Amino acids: CASSSGSGEQYF.

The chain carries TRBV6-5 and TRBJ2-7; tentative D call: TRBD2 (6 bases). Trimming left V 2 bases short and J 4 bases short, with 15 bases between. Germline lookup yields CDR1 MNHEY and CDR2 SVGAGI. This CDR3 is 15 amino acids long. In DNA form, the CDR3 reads TGTGCCAGCAGTTACGGGCCGGGGGATTATTACGAGCAGTACTTC. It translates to CASSYGPGDYYEQYF.

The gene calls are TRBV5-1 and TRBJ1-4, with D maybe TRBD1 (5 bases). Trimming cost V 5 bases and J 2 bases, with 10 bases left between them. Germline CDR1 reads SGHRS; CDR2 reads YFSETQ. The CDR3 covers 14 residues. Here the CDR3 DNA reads TGCGCCAGCAGTCGGGGGGTCACTAATGAAAAACTGTTTTTT. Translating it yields CASSRGVTNEKLFF.

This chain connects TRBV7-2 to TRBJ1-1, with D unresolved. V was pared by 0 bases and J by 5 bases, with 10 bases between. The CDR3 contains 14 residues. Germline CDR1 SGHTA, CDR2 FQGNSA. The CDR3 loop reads CASSLANQATEAFF. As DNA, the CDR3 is TGTGCCAGCAGCTTAGCGAATCAGGCGACTGAAGCTTTCTTT.

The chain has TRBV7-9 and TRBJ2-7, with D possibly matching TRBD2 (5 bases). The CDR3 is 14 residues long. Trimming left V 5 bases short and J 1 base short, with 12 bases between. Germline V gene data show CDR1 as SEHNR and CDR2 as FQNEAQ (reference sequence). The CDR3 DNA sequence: TGTGCCAGCAGCCAGGCAGGACTTTCCTACGAGCAGTACTTC. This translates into CASSQAGLSYEQYF.

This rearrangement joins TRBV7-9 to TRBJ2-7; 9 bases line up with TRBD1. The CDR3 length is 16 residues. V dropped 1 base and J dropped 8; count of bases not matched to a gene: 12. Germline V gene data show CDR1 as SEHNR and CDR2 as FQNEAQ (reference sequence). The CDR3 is CASSLDPGQGFAQQYF. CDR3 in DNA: TGTGCCAGCAGCTTAGATCCGGGACAGGGATTCGCCCAGCAGTACTTC.

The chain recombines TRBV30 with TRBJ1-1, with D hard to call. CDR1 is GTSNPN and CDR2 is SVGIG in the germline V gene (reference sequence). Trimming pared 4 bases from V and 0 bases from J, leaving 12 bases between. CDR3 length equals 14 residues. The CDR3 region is CAWTVDFMNTEAFF. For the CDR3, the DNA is TGTGCCTGGACAGTTGACTTCATGAACACTGAAGCTTTCTTT.

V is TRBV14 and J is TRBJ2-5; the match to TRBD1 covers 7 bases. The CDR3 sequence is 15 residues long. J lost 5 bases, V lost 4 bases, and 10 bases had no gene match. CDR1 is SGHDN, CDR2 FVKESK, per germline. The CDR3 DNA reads TGTGCCAGCAGCCCTCTCCGACAGGGTTGGGAGACCCAGTACTTC. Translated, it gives CASSPLRQGWETQYF.

The CDR3 DNA follows: TGTGCCAGCAGCCAAGCGAGGGTTTCTGAAGCTTTCTTT. It codes for CASSQARVSEAFF. J is TRBJ1-1 and V is TRBV14; D gene ambiguous. The germline V and J ends were trimmed by 1 base and 6 bases, with 9 bases remaining between them. Germline V gene lookup returns CDR1 SGHDN and CDR2 FVKESK. The CDR3 sequence is 13 residues long. The full variable domain, rest sourced from reference TRBV14 and TRBJ1-1, is EAGVTQFPSHSVIEKGQTVTLRCDPISGHDNLYWYRRVMGKEIKFLLHFVKESKQDESGMPNNRFLAERTGGTYSTLKVQPAELEDSGVYFCASSQARVSEAFFGQGTRLTVV.

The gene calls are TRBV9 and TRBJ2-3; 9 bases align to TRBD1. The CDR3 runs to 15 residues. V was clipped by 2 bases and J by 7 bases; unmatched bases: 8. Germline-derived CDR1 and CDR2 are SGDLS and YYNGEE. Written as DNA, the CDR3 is TGTGCCAGCAGCGTCGGGACAGGGAGAATAAATACGCAGTATTTT. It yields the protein CASSVGTGRINTQYF.

CDR3 loop: CASSLSTSGGNPNNEQFF. DNA of the CDR3: TGTGCCAGCAGCCTCTCGACTAGCGGGGGAAATCCGAACAATGAGCAGTTCTTC. The rearrangement links TRBV4-2 to TRBJ2-1; 12 nucleotides agree with TRBD2. The CDR3 loop spans 18 amino acids. Germline V CDR1 and CDR2: LGHNA, YNFKEQ. V gave up 4 bases and J gave up 5 bases; unmatched junction bases: 12.

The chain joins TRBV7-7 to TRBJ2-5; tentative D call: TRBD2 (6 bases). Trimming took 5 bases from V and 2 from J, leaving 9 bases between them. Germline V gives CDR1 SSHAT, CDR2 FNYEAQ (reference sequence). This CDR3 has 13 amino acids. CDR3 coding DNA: TGTGCCAGCAGCCCGGGACTGCAAGAGACCCAGTACTTC. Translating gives CASSPGLQETQYF.

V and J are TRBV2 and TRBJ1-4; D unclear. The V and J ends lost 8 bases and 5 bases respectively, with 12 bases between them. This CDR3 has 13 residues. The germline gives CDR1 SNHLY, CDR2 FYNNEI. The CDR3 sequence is CASGLEKNEKLFF. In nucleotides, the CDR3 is TGTGCCAGCGGTTTGGAGAAGAATGAAAAACTGTTTTTT.

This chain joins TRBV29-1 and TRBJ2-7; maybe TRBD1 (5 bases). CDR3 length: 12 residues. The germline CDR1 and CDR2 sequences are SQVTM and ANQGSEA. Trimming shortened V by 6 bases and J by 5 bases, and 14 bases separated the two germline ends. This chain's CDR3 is CSVIVEGDEQYF. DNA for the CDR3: TGCAGCGTGATCGTGGAAGGGGACGAGCAGTACTTC.

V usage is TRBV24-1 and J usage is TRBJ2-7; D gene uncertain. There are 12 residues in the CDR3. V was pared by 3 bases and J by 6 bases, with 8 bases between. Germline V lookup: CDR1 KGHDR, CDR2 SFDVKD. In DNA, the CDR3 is TGTGCCACCAGTGATCTTGTCGGCGAGCAGTACTTC. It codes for CATSDLVGEQYF.

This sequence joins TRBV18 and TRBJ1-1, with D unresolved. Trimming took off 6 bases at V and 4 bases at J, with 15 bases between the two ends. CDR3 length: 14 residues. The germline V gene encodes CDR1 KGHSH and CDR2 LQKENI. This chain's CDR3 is CASSREPWGTEAFF. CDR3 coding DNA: TGTGCCAGCTCGCGTGAACCCTGGGGCACTGAAGCTTTCTTT.

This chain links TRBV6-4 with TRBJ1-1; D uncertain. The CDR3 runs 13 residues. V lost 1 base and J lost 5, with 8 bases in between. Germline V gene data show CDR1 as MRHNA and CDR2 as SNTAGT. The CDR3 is CASSDYLGTEAFF. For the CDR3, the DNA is TGTGCCAGCAGTGACTATCTGGGGACTGAAGCTTTCTTT.